Listed below are T cell receptor beta chains from one sample, sequenced in a study of OX40 agonist ivuxolimab in advanced cancers. Sequencing used immunoSEQ multiplex PCR; TCRdb keeps in-frame clones, though not all of them. Here the sample spans under 65,000 clones, approximately 90% being singletons. Sequenced here: CD4+ or CD8+ T cells sorted from blood, sampled in a trial of the OX40 agonist ivuxolimab. The receptors derive from an adult with an advanced solid tumor such as melanoma, head and neck, liver or kidney cancer. Both conserved end residues are part of each CDR3.

v_call | cdr3_aa
TRBV6-1 | CASSVLQSGTGELFF
TRBV5-1 | CASAGTGDSEQYF
TRBV7-3 | CASSSQGGPYNEQFF
TRBV5-1 | CASSLGTTGAETQYF
TRBV7-6 | CASSLARSRGETQYF
TRBV6-5 | CASKPQGYNEQFF
TRBV5-1 | CASSYQTDYEQYF
TRBV19 | CASSIYRSGGEQYF
TRBV19 | CASKGQETQYF
TRBV9 | CASSVSSANYNEQFF
TRBV10-3 | CAISDPTSGSYEQYF
TRBV10-3 | CAISPGTGFTYEQYF
TRBV7-2 | CASSATGLPGEPQHF
TRBV19 | CASSHRGAETQYF
TRBV5-1 | CASSYGLAGYNEQFF
TRBV7-9 | CASSPSGLNQPQHF
TRBV2 | CASNLLNSGNTIYF
TRBV15 | CATSRVSFGADTQYF
TRBV11-3 | CASSPGGQETQYF
TRBV2 | CASRARGDTGELFF
TRBV11-1 | CASSFPGGYNEQFF
TRBV19 | CASSNQGARGEQYF
TRBV7-6 | CASSARQVGTEAFF
TRBV6-6 | CASSYSWREEVNEQYF
TRBV13 | CASSSGQGGEKLFF
TRBV18 | CASSPAGPPGETQYF
TRBV7-9 | CASSPVRDRPTGELFF
TRBV7-2 | CASSFHVRGPTEAFF
TRBV13 | CASRRTAGAGTQYF
TRBV18 | CASSGGSYGYTF
TRBV29-1 | CSVLPGTPGTGELFF
TRBV7-2 | CASSPTTYEQYF
TRBV28 | CASSPRTSHRSYEQYF
TRBV19 | CASSIRRNRDPQYF
TRBV27 | CASSLKGQVNSPLHF
TRBV19 | CASSMIAGGQQPQHF
TRBV7-3 | CASSLRPGLAAANFTYEQYF
TRBV27 | CASSSGQGVVETQYF
TRBV7-2 | CASRYDRGNDEQYF
TRBV4-2 | CASSQESSVAGGRETQYF
TRBV28 | CASRPSGHSYEQYF
TRBV12-1 | CASSFDPGGEVDYGYTF
TRBV5-6 | CASNRLAGGTPYEQYF
TRBV9 | CASSVAERSTDTQYF
TRBV29-1 | CSGGGGGKLFF
TRBV7-2 | CASSLAAGSTDTQYF
TRBV11-1 | CASSLGSTGQYQETQYF
TRBV14 | CASSQEAGTNTEAFF
TRBV5-3 | CARSKDRGQETQYF
TRBV5-1 | CASSDTRSGNTIYF